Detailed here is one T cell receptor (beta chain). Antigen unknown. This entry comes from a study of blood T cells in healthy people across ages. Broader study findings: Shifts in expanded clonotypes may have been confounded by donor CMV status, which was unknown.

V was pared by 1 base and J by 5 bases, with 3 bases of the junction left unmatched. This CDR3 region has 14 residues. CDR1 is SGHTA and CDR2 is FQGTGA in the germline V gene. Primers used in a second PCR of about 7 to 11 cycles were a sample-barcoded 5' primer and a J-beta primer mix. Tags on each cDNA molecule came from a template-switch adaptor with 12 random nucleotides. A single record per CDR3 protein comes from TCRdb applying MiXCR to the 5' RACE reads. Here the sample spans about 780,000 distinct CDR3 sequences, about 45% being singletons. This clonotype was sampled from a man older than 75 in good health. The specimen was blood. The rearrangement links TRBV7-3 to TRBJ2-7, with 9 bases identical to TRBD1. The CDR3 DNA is TGTGCCAGCAGCTTAATCGGGACAGGGAACGAGCAGTACTTC. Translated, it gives CASSLIGTGNEQYF.